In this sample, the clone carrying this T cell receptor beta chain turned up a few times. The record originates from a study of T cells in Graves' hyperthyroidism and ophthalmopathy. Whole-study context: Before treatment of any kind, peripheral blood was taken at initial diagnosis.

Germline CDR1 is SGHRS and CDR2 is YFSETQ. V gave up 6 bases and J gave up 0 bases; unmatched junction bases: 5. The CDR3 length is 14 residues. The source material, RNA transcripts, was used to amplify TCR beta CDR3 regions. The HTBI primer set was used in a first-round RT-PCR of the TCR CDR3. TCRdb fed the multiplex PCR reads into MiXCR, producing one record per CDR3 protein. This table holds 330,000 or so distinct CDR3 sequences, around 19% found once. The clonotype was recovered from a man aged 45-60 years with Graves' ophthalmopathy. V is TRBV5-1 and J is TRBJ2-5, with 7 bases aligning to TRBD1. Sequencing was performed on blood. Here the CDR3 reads CASTRGQYQETQYF. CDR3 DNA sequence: TGCGCCAGCACCCGGGGACAGTACCAAGAGACCCAGTACTTC.